This entry is about one T cell receptor beta chain. Seattle cases were enrolled at active infection and followed longitudinally. From germline, CDR1 is SGDLS and CDR2 YYNGEE. V lost 0 bases, J lost 9 bases, and 10 bases lay in between. The CDR3 runs to 13 residues. Measured with immunoSEQ multiplex PCR; TCRdb has only the in-frame clones, and not every one. The sample lists 350,000 to 500,000 clones; approximately 90% were seen once. This specimen comes from a study of blood T cell repertoires in COVID-19. Turning to the study itself: Researchers got acute and convalescent COVID-19 samples from the United States, Italy and Spain. T cells, B-cell-depleted T cells, or PBMCs provided the cDNA or gDNA that served as material.

Specimen: peripheral blood. The chain combines TRBV9 with TRBJ2-1; D perhaps matches TRBD2 (5 bases). The sequence derives from a man between 18 and 35 years old with COVID-19, enrolled during active disease. The CDR3 region is CASSVAFEGEQFF. The CDR3 DNA is TGTGCCAGCAGCGTAGCTTTTGAGGGTGAGCAGTTCTTC.